The 30 T cell receptor beta chains listed next were all sequenced from one sample in a study of blood T cell repertoires in COVID-19. Clones were read by immunoSEQ multiplex PCR, and TCRdb kept only the in-frame ones, dropping some. The sample shows 300,000 to 350,000 clones, approximately 83% of them seen only once. The sequenced sample was PBMCs or T cells enriched from blood (not recorded which). All receptors come from a woman in her 40s with acute COVID-19.

V gene TRBV18 combines with J gene TRBJ2-7, with 7 bases aligning to TRBD1. CDR3 length equals 14 residues. J gave up 6 bases and V 4 bases, and 9 bases lay outside the gene matches. In germline, CDR1 is KGHSH, CDR2 LQKENI. DNA of the CDR3: TGTGCCAGCTCACTCGGACAGGTGCTGGGCGAGCAGTACTTC. Translated, it gives CASSLGQVLGEQYF.

V gene TRBV27 combines with J gene TRBJ2-3; 9 bases line up with TRBD2. Germline trimming cut 8 bases from V and 4 bases from J; bases unmatched to any gene: 13. This CDR3 has 16 amino acids. Germline CDR1 is MNHEY and CDR2 is SMNVEV (reference sequence). CDR3 residues: CASCWAGGRVADTQYF. CDR3 nucleotides: TGTGCCAGCTGTTGGGCGGGCGGGAGGGTCGCAGATACGCAGTATTTT.

The chain links TRBV7-2 to TRBJ2-3; perhaps TRBD1 as D (5 bases). V was trimmed by 1 base and J by 1 base, leaving 12 bases between them. This CDR3 comprises 16 residues. Per the germline V gene, CDR1 is SGHTA and CDR2 is FQGNSA. The CDR3 region is CASSLEVRGGTDTQYF. DNA of the CDR3: TGTGCCAGCAGCTTAGAGGTAAGGGGTGGCACAGATACGCAGTATTTT.

The chain uses TRBV5-5 and TRBJ2-1; perhaps TRBD1 as D (6 bases). Germline CDR1 reads SGHKS; CDR2 reads YYEKEE (reference sequence). This CDR3 contains 13 residues. The ends were cut back, 7 bases at V and 6 bases at J, with 14 bases in the middle. The CDR3 loop reads CASGRNRVNEQFF. In DNA form, the CDR3 reads TGTGCCAGCGGGCGTAACAGGGTCAATGAGCAGTTCTTC.

V is TRBV2 and J is TRBJ1-2, with D possibly matching TRBD1 (5 bases). Trimming cost V 1 base and J 0 bases, with 9 bases left between them. Germline assignment: CDR1 SNHLY and CDR2 FYNNEI. This CDR3 has 15 amino acids. CDR3 nucleotide sequence: TGTGCCAGCAGTGAAGTGACAGTTCCTAACTATGGCTACACCTTC. Amino acid sequence: CASSEVTVPNYGYTF.

This clone came up once. The CDR3 reads CASGFIRGESGYTF. The CDR3 nucleotides read TGTGCCAGCGGATTTATAAGGGGTGAATCAGGCTACACCTTC. The V call is TRBV7-2, the J call TRBJ1-2; tentative D call: TRBD1 (5 bases). CDR3 size: 14 residues. Per the germline V gene, CDR1 is SGHTA and CDR2 is FQGNSA. Trimming removed 8 bases from V and 8 bases from J, with 21 bases in between.

This clone was detected many times. The V call is TRBV5-1, the J call TRBJ1-4, with 10 bases fitting TRBD1. The CDR3 covers 14 residues. The germline V gene has CDR1 SGHRS and CDR2 YFSETQ. V was clipped by 2 bases and J by 7 bases; unmatched bases: 2. This CDR3 is CASSFGQGGEKLFF. The CDR3 DNA reads TGCGCCAGCAGCTTTGGACAGGGGGGTGAAAAACTGTTTTTT.

This clone was counted only a few times. The gene calls are TRBV7-9 and TRBJ1-4, with D hard to call. V dropped 1 base and J dropped 4 bases, with 22 bases sitting between them. Per germline, CDR1 SEHNR and CDR2 FQNEAQ (reference sequence). The CDR3 is 19 amino acids. In DNA, the CDR3 is TGTGCCAGCAGCTTAGGTTTCTCATTGTCAGGCGGGGATAATGAAAAACTGTTTTTT. Amino acids: CASSLGFSLSGGDNEKLFF.

J is TRBJ2-7 and V is TRBV7-8; 7 nucleotides match TRBD2. Per the germline V gene, CDR1 is SGHVS and CDR2 is FQNEAQ. V dropped 5 bases and J dropped 2; count of bases not matched to a gene: 6. This CDR3 spans 14 amino acids. The CDR3 DNA sequence: TGTGCCAGCAGCCCCCGGGAGGTCGCCTACGAGCAGTACTTC. Its protein product is CASSPREVAYEQYF.

This chain uses TRBV9 with TRBJ2-7, with D possibly TRBD1 on 5 matching bases. Germline CDR1 reads SGDLS; CDR2 reads YYNGEE. The CDR3 is made up of 14 amino acids. V lost 4 bases and J lost 2, with 13 bases in between. CDR3 sequence: CASSFTGETYEQYF. The CDR3 DNA reads as TGTGCCAGCAGCTTCACAGGAGAAACCTACGAGCAGTACTTC.

The chain is built from TRBV10-3 and TRBJ2-4, with TRBD1 matching over 8 bases. Germline lookup yields CDR1 ENHRY and CDR2 SYGVKD. The CDR3 spans 11 residues. V dropped 6 bases and J dropped 13; count of bases not matched to a gene: 5. CDR3 region: CAIRKDREQYF. The DNA for the CDR3 is TGTGCCATCAGAAAGGACAGGGAACAGTACTTC.

V gene TRBV29-1 combines with J gene TRBJ1-2, with D possibly being TRBD1 (5 bases). Trimming removed 6 bases at V and 3 bases at J, with 17 bases between. Germline loops: CDR1 SQVTM, CDR2 ANQGSEA. The CDR3 consists of 14 residues. CDR3 coding DNA: TGCAGCGTGACCCGACAGTCGACAGACTATGGCTACACCTTC. It codes for CSVTRQSTDYGYTF.

The V call is TRBV11-2, the J call TRBJ2-3, with no clear D. CDR1 is SGHAT and CDR2 is FQNNGV in the germline V gene. The CDR3 is 13 residues long. V lost 0 bases, J lost 4 bases, and 5 bases lay in between. The CDR3 bases are TGTGCCAGCAGCTTAGAGAGGTCAGATACGCAGTATTTT. Translation: CASSLERSDTQYF.

The rearrangement uses TRBV27 and TRBJ2-1, with D tentatively TRBD2 (6 bases). The CDR3 length is 13 residues. V lost 3 bases, J lost 8 bases, and 11 bases lay in between. CDR1 and CDR2 from the germline V gene are MNHEY and SMNVEV (reference sequence). DNA of the CDR3: TGTGCCAGCAGTTTTGGAGGGAGCGATGAGCAGTTCTTC. This codes for CASSFGGSDEQFF.

V gene TRBV28 combines with J gene TRBJ2-5; possible D gene TRBD2, 5 bases. Germline CDR1 is MDHEN and CDR2 is SYDVKM. V lost 9 bases and J lost 2, with 13 bases in between. CDR3 size: 13 residues. The CDR3 region is CASNAGGQETQYF. The CDR3 DNA reads as TGTGCCAGTAACGCGGGTGGACAAGAGACCCAGTACTTC.

This clone was detected only once. This chain's CDR3 is CASSPSRYEQYF. DNA of the CDR3: TGTGCCAGCAGCCCTTCTAGATACGAGCAGTACTTC. This chain uses TRBV3-1 (or the pseudogene TRBV3-2) with TRBJ2-7; D gene unclear. The CDR3 has 12 amino acids. Trimming stripped 4 bases from V and 4 bases from J, with 8 bases between. Looked up from germline, CDR1 is LGHDT and CDR2 is YNNKEL (reference sequence).

This chain uses TRBV2 with TRBJ2-2; tentatively, D is TRBD1 (5 bases). CDR1 SNHLY and CDR2 FYNNEI come from the germline V gene. This CDR3 is 15 amino acids long. The V and J ends lost 2 bases and 4 bases respectively, with 11 bases between them. CDR3 sequence reads: CASSERQGATGELFF. CDR3 coding DNA: TGTGCCAGCAGTGAAAGGCAGGGTGCCACCGGGGAGCTGTTTTTT.

The V gene is TRBV5-1, the J gene TRBJ2-7; the match to TRBD1 covers 7 bases. Unmatched junction bases numbered 16, after V lost 3 bases and J lost 4 bases. This CDR3 contains 17 residues. The germline V gene encodes CDR1 SGHRS and CDR2 YFSETQ. DNA of the CDR3: TGCGCCAGCAGCTCCCTCCCAGGTGAGGGGGCGCTATACGAGCAGTACTTC. Its translation is CASSSLPGEGALYEQYF.

J is TRBJ2-1 and V is TRBV12-5, with 9 bases matching TRBD2. V shed 5 bases, J shed 7 bases, and the junction held 9 bases outside the gene matches. The CDR3 covers 15 residues. The germline V gene encodes CDR1 LGHNT and CDR2 FRNRAP. CDR3: CASGPQGLAVNEQFF. For the CDR3, the DNA is TGTGCTAGTGGTCCGCAGGGACTAGCTGTAAATGAGCAGTTCTTC.

This sequence joins TRBV2 and TRBJ2-7; 7 bases agree with TRBD2. V lost 1 base, J lost 4 bases, and 10 bases stayed unmatched. Germline CDR1 is SNHLY and CDR2 is FYNNEI. The CDR3 loop spans 16 amino acids. CDR3 protein: CASSEGKGGPNYEQYF. CDR3 coding DNA: TGTGCCAGCAGTGAAGGGAAGGGAGGGCCCAATTACGAGCAGTACTTC.

The chain combines TRBV6-2 or TRBV6-3 with TRBJ1-2, with TRBD1 matching 7 bases. Trimming took 5 bases from V and 8 from J; bases not matched to a gene: 2. This CDR3 region has 11 residues. Germline-derived CDR1 and CDR2 are MNHEY and SVGEGT. CDR3 nucleotide sequence: TGTGCCAGCAGTACAGGGGAAGGCTACACCTTC. Translation: CASSTGEGYTF.

The chain combines TRBV28 with TRBJ1-2; possibly TRBD1 for D (5 bases). Germline V gene lookup returns CDR1 MDHEN and CDR2 SYDVKM. The CDR3 sequence is 16 residues long. The germline V and J ends were trimmed by 9 bases and 8 bases, with 28 bases remaining between them. The CDR3 DNA is TGTGCCAGTTTGGAAGCGGGGCCACGAACCGCAGGGGGCTACACCTTC. Protein sequence: CASLEAGPRTAGGYTF.

This clone has just a few counts. The chain joins TRBV9 to TRBJ2-7, with TRBD1 matching 7 bases. There are 14 residues in the CDR3. The J segment lost 5 bases and the V segment lost 4 bases, leaving 9 bases of the junction unmatched. Germline loops: CDR1 SGDLS, CDR2 YYNGEE. The CDR3 spells CASSRGTESHEQYF. In nucleotides, the CDR3 is TGTGCCAGCAGCAGGGGGACAGAATCCCACGAGCAGTACTTC.

With regard to this clone: One end of the junction does not line up with germline, which may come from a read error. The J gene is TRBJ2-7, the V gene TRBV2; TRBD2 matches at 10 bases. CDR1 and CDR2 from the germline V gene are SNHLY and FYNNEI. The CDR3 length is 11 residues. CDR3 nucleotides: TGTGCCAGCAGGGAGACTAGCGGGCGACACTTC. This encodes CASRETSGRHF.

This chain joins TRBV6-2 or TRBV6-3 and TRBJ2-1; 7 nucleotides agree with TRBD2. Germline V gene data show CDR1 as MNHEY and CDR2 as SVGEGT. V was clipped by 0 bases and J by 6 bases; unmatched bases: 5. This CDR3 has 15 residues. The CDR3 here is CASSYSTSFINEQFF. Written as DNA, the CDR3 is TGTGCCAGCAGTTACTCGACTAGCTTCATCAATGAGCAGTTCTTC.

The chain recombines TRBV29-1 with TRBJ2-5; 14 bases are a match to TRBD2. Germline assignment: CDR1 SQVTM and CDR2 ANQGSEA. V was pared by 6 bases and J by 8 bases, with 8 bases of the junction left unmatched. CDR3 length: 14 amino acids. The CDR3 coding sequence is TGCAGCGTGCTGACTAGCGGGAGGGCCTTAACCCAGTACTTC. Translated: CSVLTSGRALTQYF.

The rearrangement joins TRBV25-1 to TRBJ2-4; 10 positions match TRBD1. Germline CDR1 is MGHDK and CDR2 is SYGVNS. The CDR3 consists of 17 residues. V shed 3 bases, J shed 10 bases, and the junction held 15 bases outside the gene matches. In nucleotides, the CDR3 is TGTGCCAGCAGTGATGGGACGGGACAGGGGATTTCCGGTATTCAGTACTTC. Translating gives CASSDGTGQGISGIQYF.

The chain employs TRBV5-4 and TRBJ2-5; D gene unclear. V was cut by 4 bases and J by 7 bases, with 11 bases left in between. Germline V gives CDR1 SGHNT, CDR2 YYREEE (reference sequence). The CDR3 is made up of 12 amino acids. CDR3 protein: CASSDSFGTQYF. The CDR3 region has the DNA TGTGCCAGCAGCGATAGTTTCGGGACCCAGTACTTC.

The rearrangement links TRBV27 to TRBJ2-7; 9 bases are shared with TRBD1. The CDR3 extends over 14 amino acids. The germline CDR1 and CDR2 sequences are MNHEY and SMNVEV (reference sequence). The junction had 7 bases not matched to a gene; V was cut back by 8 bases and J by 2 bases. CDR3 sequence: CASGKGQGPYEQYF. As DNA, the CDR3 is TGTGCCAGCGGCAAAGGACAGGGGCCCTACGAGCAGTACTTC.

The chain is built from TRBV7-3 and TRBJ2-7; the match to TRBD1 covers 10 bases. Germline V lookup: CDR1 SGHTA, CDR2 FQGTGA. This CDR3 spans 16 amino acids. J was trimmed by 5 bases and V by 2 bases; bases with no gene match: 9. The CDR3 region is CASSLLSGQGNDEQYF. In nucleotides, the CDR3 is TGTGCCAGCAGCTTACTTTCGGGACAGGGGAACGACGAGCAGTACTTC.